The text below deals with one T cell receptor (beta chain). Its antigen is unidentified. V shed 0 bases and J shed 3 bases, with 12 bases lying between them. Germline values: CDR1 DFQATT, CDR2 SNEGSKA (reference sequence). This CDR3 has 14 residues. This specimen belongs to a study of CD8+CD57+ T cells in acquired aplastic anemia. Study-level background: CD4+ reads averaged roughly 11 million in healthy donors. Study findings and constraints: Common to patients and controls were around 30 CD8+ CDR3 sequences.

TCR beta VDJ and CDR3 profiling used genomic DNA as template. TCRdb fed the reads into MiXCR, producing one record per CDR3 protein. The sample has about 180,000 distinct CDR3 sequences; approximately 45% are singletons. The sample was sorted CD4+, CD8+, or CD8+CD57+ T cells (not recorded which) from PBMCs. The receptor's source is a human donor in good health. The chain uses TRBV20-1 and TRBJ2-7; D unclear. The CDR3 DNA is TGCAGTGCTAGAGATCTGGTGTCCGACTACGAGCAGTACTTC. Translating it yields CSARDLVSDYEQYF.